The 18 T cell receptor beta chains below all came from one sample that was sequenced in a study of immune evolution from preneoplasia to lung adenocarcinoma. The table came from immunoSEQ multiplex PCR; TCRdb's copy has only in-frame clones and leaves some out. This sample yields about 5,700 clones, of which around 80% are seen a single time; 11% belongs to the top ten. Sequencing input: FFPE minimally invasive lung adenocarcinoma tissue. The receptors shown here come from a person aged 55-85 years with lung adenocarcinoma.

The gene calls are TRBV6-1 and TRBJ2-7; TRBD2 agrees at 7 bases. Germline V gene lookup returns CDR1 MNHNS and CDR2 SASEGT. The CDR3 contains 13 residues. Germline trimming cut 0 bases from V and 7 bases from J; bases unmatched to any gene: 3. The chain's CDR3 is CASSEAQGGEQYF. CDR3 coding DNA: TGTGCCAGCAGTGAAGCCCAGGGAGGGGAGCAGTACTTC.

The CDR3 region is CASSFSGLASTDTQYF. The CDR3 DNA sequence: TGTGCCAGCAGCTTTTCCGGGCTCGCTAGCACAGATACGCAGTATTTT. The J gene is TRBJ2-3, the V gene TRBV7-6; no definite D call. The CDR3 sequence is 16 residues long. The germline gives CDR1 SGHVS, CDR2 FNYEAQ. V dropped 3 bases and J dropped 0 bases, with 13 bases sitting between them. Variable domain in full (rest from reference TRBV7-6 and TRBJ2-3): GAGVSQSPRYKVTKRGQDVALRCDPISGHVSLYWYRQALGQGPEFLTYFNYEAQQDKSGLPNDRFSAERPEGSISTLTIQRTEQRDSAMYRCASSFSGLASTDTQYFGPGTRLTVL.

The CDR3: CASSIGFGVTDTQYF. The CDR3 DNA is TGTGCCAGTAGTATAGGTTTCGGGGTCACAGATACGCAGTATTTT. This rearrangement joins TRBV19 to TRBJ2-3; tentatively, D is TRBD2 (5 bases). The germline gives CDR1 LNHDA, CDR2 SQIVND (reference sequence). CDR3 length: 15 amino acids. Trimming shortened V by 1 base and J by 2 bases, and 10 bases separated the two germline ends.

The chain recombines TRBV28 with TRBJ2-5; D is uncertain. CDR3 size: 14 residues. Germline CDR1 is MDHEN and CDR2 is SYDVKM. V was shortened by 6 bases and J by 0 bases, with 11 bases between the two germline ends. The CDR3 protein is CASRRTSYQETQYF. CDR3 bases: TGTGCCAGCAGACGAACTTCGTACCAAGAGACCCAGTACTTC. Supplemented by reference TRBV28 and TRBJ2-5, the full variable domain reads DVKVTQSSRYLVKRTGEKVFLECVQDMDHENMFWYRQDPGLGLRLIYFSYDVKMKEKGDIPEGYSVSREKKERFSLILESASTNQTSMYLCASRRTSYQETQYFGPGTRLLVL.

The CDR3: CASSQGTGSSSGRVHEQFF. Here the CDR3 DNA reads TGTGCCAGTAGTCAGGGGACAGGGTCTAGTAGCGGGAGAGTTCATGAGCAGTTCTTC. The chain links TRBV19 to TRBJ2-1, with D perhaps assigned TRBD1 or TRBD2 (9 bases each). The ends were cut back, 5 bases at V and 8 bases at J, with 31 bases in the middle. CDR1 LNHDA and CDR2 SQIVND come from the germline V gene (reference sequence). There are 19 residues in the CDR3. The complete variable domain, with remaining parts taken from reference TRBV19 and TRBJ2-1, reads DGGITQSPKYLFRKEGQNVTLSCEQNLNHDAMYWYRQDPGQGLRLIYYSQIVNDFQKGDIAEGYSVSREKKESFPLTVTSAQKNPTAFYLCASSQGTGSSSGRVHEQFFGPGTRLTVL.

The genes are TRBV19 and TRBJ2-7; 10 nucleotides align to TRBD1. This CDR3 is built from 14 residues. Germline loops: CDR1 LNHDA, CDR2 SQIVND (reference sequence). Trimming cost V 6 bases and J 5 bases; bases outside gene matches: 7. The CDR3 sequence: CASRTPGQGNEQYF. CDR3 nucleotide sequence: TGTGCCAGTAGGACTCCGGGACAGGGGAACGAGCAGTACTTC.

The rearrangement joins TRBV9 to TRBJ2-5; D is uncertain. V lost 3 bases to trimming and J lost 5 bases, with 8 bases between them. Germline assignment: CDR1 SGDLS and CDR2 YYNGEE. The CDR3 covers 12 residues. The CDR3 is CASSAGGETQYF. CDR3 coding DNA: TGTGCCAGCAGCGCAGGTGGGGAGACCCAGTACTTC.

The rearrangement joins TRBV25-1 to TRBJ2-1; the match to TRBD2 covers 9 bases. V shed 4 bases, J shed 9 bases, and the junction held 7 bases outside the gene matches. Germline loops: CDR1 MGHDK, CDR2 SYGVNS. This CDR3 contains 14 residues. The CDR3 nucleotides read TGTGCCAGCAGTGGGTTAGCGGGAGTGAGTGAGCAGTTCTTC. It codes for CASSGLAGVSEQFF.

J is TRBJ1-1 and V is TRBV28; D gene ambiguous. V lost 2 bases, J lost 4 bases, and 11 bases lay in between. Germline V lookup: CDR1 MDHEN, CDR2 SYDVKM. There are 14 residues in the CDR3. As DNA, the CDR3 is TGTGCCAGCAGTTTAGTTCGGGCGGGCACTGAAGCTTTCTTT. Protein product: CASSLVRAGTEAFF.

This clone is large by share. V and J are TRBV11-3 and TRBJ2-1; 8 bases line up with TRBD1. This CDR3 contains 15 residues. Trimming took 2 bases from V and 0 from J; bases not matched to a gene: 0. CDR1 is SGHNT and CDR2 is YENEEA in the germline V gene. The CDR3 coding sequence is TGTGCCAGCAGCTTAACAGGGGGCTCCTACAATGAGCAGTTCTTC. Translated: CASSLTGGSYNEQFF. The full variable domain, with the rest looked up from reference TRBV11-3 and TRBJ2-1, is EAGVVQSPRYKIIEKKQPVAFWCNPISGHNTLYWYLQNLGQGPELLIRYENEEAVDDSQLPKDRFSAERLKGVDSTLKIQPAELGDSAVYLCASSLTGGSYNEQFFGPGTRLTVL.

V usage is TRBV23-1 and J usage is TRBJ2-3; TRBD1 matches 7 bases. TRBV23-1 is assigned to the ORF class and has an uncertain function. V shed 0 bases and J 4 bases; nucleotides not matched to a gene: 16. The CDR3 runs to 19 residues. Written as DNA, the CDR3 is TGCGCCAGCAGTCAATCCAGCGCCCCGGATACAGGGGTGGCAGATACGCAGTATTTT. It yields the protein CASSQSSAPDTGVADTQYF.

V usage is TRBV7-2 and J usage is TRBJ2-1, with D possibly TRBD1 on 6 matching bases. V was shortened by 1 base and J by 6 bases, with 7 bases between the two germline ends. The germline gives CDR1 SGHTA, CDR2 FQGNSA. The CDR3 covers 13 residues. CDR3 residues: CASSLDRVNEQFF. The CDR3 bases are TGTGCCAGCAGCTTAGACAGGGTCAATGAGCAGTTCTTC.

The table lists this clone with a count of one. V gene TRBV10-1 combines with J gene TRBJ2-1; D may match TRBD1 or TRBD2 (5 bases each). This CDR3 is 14 amino acids long. CDR1 WNHNN and CDR2 SYGVQD come from the germline V gene (reference sequence). V was trimmed by 6 bases and J by 7 bases, leaving 16 bases between them. Here the CDR3 reads CASSRGPPPNEQFF. The DNA of the CDR3 is TGCGCCAGCAGCCGGGGACCCCCCCCAAATGAGCAGTTCTTC.

This chain connects TRBV27 to TRBJ1-1, with D hard to call. The V end was cut by 5 bases, the J end by 7 bases, with 14 bases between. CDR1 and CDR2 (germline): MNHEY, SMNVEV (reference sequence). The CDR3 covers 13 residues. This CDR3 is CASSPSESVEAFF. The DNA of the CDR3 is TGTGCCAGCAGTCCATCCGAGTCGGTTGAAGCTTTCTTT.

The rearrangement links TRBV5-1 to TRBJ2-1; D possibly matches TRBD1 or TRBD2 (5 bases each). This CDR3 is built from 16 residues. V was pared by 0 bases and J by 4 bases, with 14 bases between. From germline, CDR1 is SGHRS and CDR2 YFSETQ. The CDR3 region has the DNA TGCGCCAGCAGCTTGGATGGTGGGACCGCATACAATGAGCAGTTCTTC. Translation gives CASSLDGGTAYNEQFF. The whole variable domain, filled in from reference TRBV5-1 and TRBJ2-1, reads KAGVTQTPRYLIKTRGQQVTLSCSPISGHRSVSWYQQTPGQGLQFLFEYFSETQRNKGNFPGRFSGRQFSNSRSEMNVSTLELGDSALYLCASSLDGGTAYNEQFFGPGTRLTVL.

The V gene is TRBV6-1, the J gene TRBJ2-5; perhaps TRBD2 as D (6 bases). The CDR3 length is 15 residues. V gave up 8 bases and J gave up 5 bases, with 21 bases separating them. CDR1 and CDR2 (germline): MNHNS, SASEGT. CDR3 DNA: TGTGCCAGCGGAGTAGGCTTGGGGGGATATGAGACCCAGTACTTC. Amino acids: CASGVGLGGYETQYF.

The chain is built from TRBV28 and TRBJ1-2; D perhaps matches TRBD1 (6 bases). Trimming pared 2 bases from V and 9 bases from J, leaving 13 bases between. The CDR3 runs to 13 residues. The germline CDR1 and CDR2 sequences are MDHEN and SYDVKM. CDR3 in amino acids: CASSLGQGYSYTF. The CDR3 DNA reads TGTGCCAGCAGTTTAGGTCAGGGGTATAGCTACACCTTC.

The chain couples TRBV6-1 to TRBJ2-2; 8 nucleotides match TRBD1. V was clipped by 0 bases and J by 6 bases; unmatched bases: 0. CDR1 is MNHNS and CDR2 is SASEGT in the germline V gene. The CDR3 runs to 14 residues. The CDR3 DNA reads as TGTGCCAGCAGTGAAGCGACAGGGGCCGGGGAGCTGTTTTTT. It specifies CASSEATGAGELFF.